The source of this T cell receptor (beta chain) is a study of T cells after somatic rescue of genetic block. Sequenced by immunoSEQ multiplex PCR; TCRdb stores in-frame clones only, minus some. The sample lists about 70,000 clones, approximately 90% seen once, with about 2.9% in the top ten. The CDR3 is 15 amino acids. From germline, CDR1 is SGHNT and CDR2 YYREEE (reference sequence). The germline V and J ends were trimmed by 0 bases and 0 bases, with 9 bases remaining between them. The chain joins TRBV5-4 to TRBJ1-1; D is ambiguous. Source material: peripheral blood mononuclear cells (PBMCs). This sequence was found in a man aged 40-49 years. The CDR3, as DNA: TGTGCCAGCAGCTTGGCGCGCGTCATGAACACTGAAGCTTTCTTT. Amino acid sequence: CASSLARVMNTEAFF. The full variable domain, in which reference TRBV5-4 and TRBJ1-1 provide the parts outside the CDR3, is ETGVTQSPTHLIKTRGQQVTLRCSSQSGHNTVSWYQQALGQGPQFIFQYYREEENGRGNFPPRFSGLQFPNYSSELNVNALELDDSALYLCASSLARVMNTEAFFGQGTRLTVV.